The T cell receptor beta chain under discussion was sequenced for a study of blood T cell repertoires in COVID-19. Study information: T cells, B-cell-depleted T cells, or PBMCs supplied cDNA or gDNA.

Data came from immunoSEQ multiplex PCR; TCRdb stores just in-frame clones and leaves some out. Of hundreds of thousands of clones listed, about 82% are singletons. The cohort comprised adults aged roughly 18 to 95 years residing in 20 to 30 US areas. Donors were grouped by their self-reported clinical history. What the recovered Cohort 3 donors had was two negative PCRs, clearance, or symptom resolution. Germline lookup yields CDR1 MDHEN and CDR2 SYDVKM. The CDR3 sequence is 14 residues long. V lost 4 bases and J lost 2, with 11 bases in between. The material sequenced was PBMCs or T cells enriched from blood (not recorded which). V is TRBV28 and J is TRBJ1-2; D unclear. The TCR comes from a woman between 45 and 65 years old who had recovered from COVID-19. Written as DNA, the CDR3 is TGTGCCAGCAGTTCGACGGGGTCCAACTATGGCTACACCTTC. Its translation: CASSSTGSNYGYTF.